The 10 T cell receptor beta chains below were found in one sample sequenced in a study of T cell changes during pregnancy in multiple sclerosis. Generated by immunoSEQ multiplex PCR, the TCRdb table keeps only in-frame clones and is missing some. This sample carries fewer than 95,000 clones, almost 95% of them seen once, and the ten largest clones take less than 2.5%. The input for sequencing was peripheral blood, taken in the third trimester of pregnancy. The receptors were sampled from a female donor with multiple sclerosis, enrolled in a pregnancy study.

The rearrangement links TRBV5-4 to TRBJ1-1, with 7 nucleotides matching TRBD1. The ends lost 5 bases at V and 1 base at J; junction bases unmatched: 8. Germline V gene data show CDR1 as SGHNT and CDR2 as YYREEE (reference sequence). The CDR3 totals 15 residues. The CDR3 sequence: CASSYQGGSNTEAFF. The CDR3 bases are TGTGCCAGCAGTTATCAGGGGGGTTCGAACACTGAAGCTTTCTTT.

The chain uses TRBV5-1 and TRBJ2-5; D call uncertain. CDR1 SGHRS and CDR2 YFSETQ come from the germline V gene. CDR3 size: 15 residues. Trimming pared 3 bases from V and 6 bases from J, leaving 18 bases between. The CDR3 region is CASSSEVPGMKTQYF. The CDR3 nucleotides are TGCGCCAGCAGCTCCGAGGTCCCGGGTATGAAGACCCAGTACTTC.

The V and J genes are TRBV9 and TRBJ2-5; TRBD1 matches at 8 bases. Germline trimming cut 4 bases from V and 3 bases from J; bases unmatched to any gene: 5. Germline lookup yields CDR1 SGDLS and CDR2 YYNGEE. The CDR3 extends over 14 amino acids. CDR3 nucleotide sequence: TGTGCCAGCAGCCCGACAGGGGTAAAAGAGACCCAGTACTTC. It translates to CASSPTGVKETQYF.

This sequence joins TRBV27 and TRBJ1-5, with 8 bases matching TRBD1. V gave up 5 bases and J gave up 4 bases; unmatched junction bases: 7. Germline assignment: CDR1 MNHEY and CDR2 SMNVEV (reference sequence). This CDR3 contains 15 residues. As DNA, the CDR3 is TGTGCCAGCAGTATACAGGGGGGAGGGAATCAGCCCCAGCATTTT. The encoded protein is CASSIQGGGNQPQHF.

This clone has only one observation. V and J are TRBV6-4 and TRBJ2-7; TRBD1 aligns across 9 bases. In germline, CDR1 is MRHNA, CDR2 SNTAGT. V was clipped by 9 bases and J by 0 bases; unmatched bases: 9. The CDR3 contains 15 residues. The CDR3 reads CARTKPGQGSYEQYF. Written as DNA, the CDR3 is TGTGCCAGGACAAAACCGGGACAGGGCTCCTACGAGCAGTACTTC.

The rearrangement links TRBV5-1 to TRBJ2-7, with D tentatively TRBD1 (6 bases). This CDR3 region has 16 residues. V was trimmed by 2 bases and J by 6 bases, leaving 21 bases between them. The germline CDR1 and CDR2 sequences are SGHRS and YFSETQ. This chain's CDR3 is CASSFQGRGTTPEQYF. The CDR3 nucleotides are TGCGCCAGCAGCTTTCAGGGAAGGGGGACCACTCCCGAGCAGTACTTC.

This clone showed up just once. J is TRBJ2-7 and V is TRBV16; 7 bases are a match to TRBD1. Germline CDR1 reads KGHSY; CDR2 reads FQNENV. The CDR3 runs 14 residues. Germline trimming cut 0 bases from V and 6 bases from J; bases unmatched to any gene: 5. The CDR3 DNA follows: TGTGCCAGCAGCCAATCAGGGGGACAGAGCGAGCAGTACTTC. It codes for CASSQSGGQSEQYF.

The rearrangement joins TRBV27 to TRBJ2-2, with a weak D call TRBD1 (5 bases). CDR3 length equals 13 residues. The germline CDR1 and CDR2 sequences are MNHEY and SMNVEV (reference sequence). V dropped 6 bases and J dropped 5 bases, with 10 bases sitting between them. CDR3 coding DNA: TGTGCCAGCAGGGTACCAGGGACCGGGGAGCTGTTTTTT. It codes for CASRVPGTGELFF.

The J gene is TRBJ2-4, the V gene TRBV27; D might be TRBD2 (6 bases). V dropped 4 bases and J dropped 9 bases, with 10 bases sitting between them. Germline CDR1 and CDR2: MNHEY and SMNVEV (reference sequence). The CDR3 runs 12 residues. This CDR3 is CASSSGVAIQYF. The DNA of the CDR3 is TGTGCCAGCAGTTCGGGGGTCGCCATTCAGTACTTC.

This chain joins TRBV11-3 and TRBJ2-3, with D possibly being TRBD2 (6 bases). The CDR3 has 16 amino acids. Trimming stripped 5 bases from V and 0 bases from J, with 15 bases between. Germline values: CDR1 SGHNT, CDR2 YENEEA. The CDR3 DNA follows: TGTGCCAGCAGCCCCGGGACTGATACTAGCACAGATACGCAGTATTTT. Translation: CASSPGTDTSTDTQYF.